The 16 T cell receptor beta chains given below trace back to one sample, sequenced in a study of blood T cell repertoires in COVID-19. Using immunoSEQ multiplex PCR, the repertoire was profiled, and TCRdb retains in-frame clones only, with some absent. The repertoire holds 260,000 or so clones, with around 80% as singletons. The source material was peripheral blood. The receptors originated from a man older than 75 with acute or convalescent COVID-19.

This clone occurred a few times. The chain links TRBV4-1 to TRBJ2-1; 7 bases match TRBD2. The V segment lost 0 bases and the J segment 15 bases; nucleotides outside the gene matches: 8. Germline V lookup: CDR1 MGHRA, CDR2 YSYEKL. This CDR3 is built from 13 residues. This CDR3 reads CASSQEESGRRFF. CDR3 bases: TGCGCCAGCAGCCAAGAAGAGTCCGGGAGGCGGTTCTTC.

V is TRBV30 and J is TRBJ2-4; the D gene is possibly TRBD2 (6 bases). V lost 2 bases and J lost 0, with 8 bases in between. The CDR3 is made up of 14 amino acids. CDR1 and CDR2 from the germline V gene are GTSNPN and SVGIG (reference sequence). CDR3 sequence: CAWSRRGAKNIQYF. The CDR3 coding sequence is TGTGCCTGGAGTAGGAGGGGAGCCAAAAACATTCAGTACTTC.

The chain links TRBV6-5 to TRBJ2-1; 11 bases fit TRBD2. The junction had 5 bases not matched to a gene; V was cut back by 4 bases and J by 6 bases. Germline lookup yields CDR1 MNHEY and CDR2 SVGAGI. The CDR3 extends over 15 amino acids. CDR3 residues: CASSLAGGRVNEQFF. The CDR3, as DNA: TGTGCCAGCAGTTTAGCGGGAGGGCGGGTCAATGAGCAGTTCTTC.

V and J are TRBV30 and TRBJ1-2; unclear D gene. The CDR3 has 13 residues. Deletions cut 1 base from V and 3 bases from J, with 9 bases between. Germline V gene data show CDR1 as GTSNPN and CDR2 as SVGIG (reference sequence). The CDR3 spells CAWSDQSDYGYTF. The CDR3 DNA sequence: TGTGCCTGGAGTGATCAGTCAGACTATGGCTACACCTTC.

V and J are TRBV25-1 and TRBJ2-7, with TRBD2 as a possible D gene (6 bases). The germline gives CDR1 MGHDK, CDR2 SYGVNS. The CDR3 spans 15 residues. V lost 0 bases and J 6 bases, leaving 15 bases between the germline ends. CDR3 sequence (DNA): TGTGCCAGCAGTGAATATCGCGGGGACTCTAGCGAGCAGTACTTC. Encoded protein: CASSEYRGDSSEQYF.

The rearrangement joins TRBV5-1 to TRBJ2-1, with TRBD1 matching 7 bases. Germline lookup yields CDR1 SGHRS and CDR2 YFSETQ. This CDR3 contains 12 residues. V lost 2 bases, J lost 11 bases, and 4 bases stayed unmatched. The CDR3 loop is CASSFLGGQQFF. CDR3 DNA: TGCGCCAGCAGCTTTCTAGGGGGCCAGCAGTTCTTC.

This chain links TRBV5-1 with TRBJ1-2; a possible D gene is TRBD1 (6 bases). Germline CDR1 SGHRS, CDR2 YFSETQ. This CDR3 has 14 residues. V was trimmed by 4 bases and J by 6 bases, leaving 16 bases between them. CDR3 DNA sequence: TGCGCCAGCAGCAACGACAGGTTGTCGAATGGCTACACCTTC. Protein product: CASSNDRLSNGYTF.

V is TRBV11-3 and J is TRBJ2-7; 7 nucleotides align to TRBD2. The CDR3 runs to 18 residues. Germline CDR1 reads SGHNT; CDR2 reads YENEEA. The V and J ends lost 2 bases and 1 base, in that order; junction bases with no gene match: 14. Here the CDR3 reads CASSLSRLAPPWSYEQYF. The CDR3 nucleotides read TGTGCCAGCAGCTTATCGAGACTAGCTCCACCTTGGTCCTACGAGCAGTACTTC.

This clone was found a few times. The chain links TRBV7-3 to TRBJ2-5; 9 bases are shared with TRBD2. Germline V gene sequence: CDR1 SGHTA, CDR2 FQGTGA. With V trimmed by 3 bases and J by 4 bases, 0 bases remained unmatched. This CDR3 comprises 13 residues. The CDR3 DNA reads TGTGCCAGCAGCTTGGGACTAGCAGAGACCCAGTACTTC. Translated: CASSLGLAETQYF.

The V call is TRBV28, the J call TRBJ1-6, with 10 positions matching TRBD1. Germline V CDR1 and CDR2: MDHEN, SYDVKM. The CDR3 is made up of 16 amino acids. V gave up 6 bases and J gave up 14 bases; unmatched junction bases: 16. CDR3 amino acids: CASSPTGTGAPVSLHF. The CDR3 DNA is TGTGCCAGCAGCCCGACCGGGACAGGGGCTCCAGTATCCCTCCACTTT. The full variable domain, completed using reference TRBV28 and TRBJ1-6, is DVKVTQSSRYLVKRTGEKVFLECVQDMDHENMFWYRQDPGLGLRLIYFSYDVKMKEKGDIPEGYSVSREKKERFSLILESASTNQTSMYLCASSPTGTGAPVSLHFGNGTRLTVT.

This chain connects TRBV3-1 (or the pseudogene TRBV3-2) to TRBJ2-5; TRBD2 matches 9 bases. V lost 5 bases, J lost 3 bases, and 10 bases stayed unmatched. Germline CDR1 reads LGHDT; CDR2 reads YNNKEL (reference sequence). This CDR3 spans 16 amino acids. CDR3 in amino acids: CASSRGPSGVKETQYF. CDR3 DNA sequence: TGTGCCAGCAGCAGGGGGCCTAGCGGGGTTAAAGAGACCCAGTACTTC.

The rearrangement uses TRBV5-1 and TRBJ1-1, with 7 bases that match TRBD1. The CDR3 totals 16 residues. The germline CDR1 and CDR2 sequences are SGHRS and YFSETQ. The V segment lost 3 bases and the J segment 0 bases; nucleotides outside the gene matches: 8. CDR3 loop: CASSSIMTGMNTEAFF. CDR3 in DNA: TGCGCCAGCAGCTCGATCATGACAGGGATGAACACTGAAGCTTTCTTT.

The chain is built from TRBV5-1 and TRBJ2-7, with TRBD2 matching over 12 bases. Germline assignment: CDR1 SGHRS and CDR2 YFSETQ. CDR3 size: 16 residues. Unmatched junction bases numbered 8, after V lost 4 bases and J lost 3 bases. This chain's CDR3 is CASSTNVGLAGYEQYF. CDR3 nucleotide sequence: TGCGCCAGCAGCACCAATGTGGGACTAGCGGGCTACGAGCAGTACTTC.

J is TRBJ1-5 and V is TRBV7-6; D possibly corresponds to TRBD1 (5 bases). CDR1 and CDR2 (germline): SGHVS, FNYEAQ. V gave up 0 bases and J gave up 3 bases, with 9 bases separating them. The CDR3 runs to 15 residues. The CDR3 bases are TGTGCCAGCAGCTTAGCGGGGGGTGCCAATCAGCCCCAGCATTTT. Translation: CASSLAGGANQPQHF.

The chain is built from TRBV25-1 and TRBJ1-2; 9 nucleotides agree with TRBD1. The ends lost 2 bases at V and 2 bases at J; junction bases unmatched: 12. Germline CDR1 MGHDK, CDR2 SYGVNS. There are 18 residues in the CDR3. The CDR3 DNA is TGTGCCAGCAGTGAAGGGTGGACAGGGGACCCACGAAACTATGGCTACACCTTC. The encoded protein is CASSEGWTGDPRNYGYTF.

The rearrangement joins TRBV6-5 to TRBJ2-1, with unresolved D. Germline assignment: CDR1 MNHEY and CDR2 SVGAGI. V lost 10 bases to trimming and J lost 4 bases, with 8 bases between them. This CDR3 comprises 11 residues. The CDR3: CATSRYNEQFF. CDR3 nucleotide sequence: TGTGCCACCTCGAGGTACAATGAGCAGTTCTTC.